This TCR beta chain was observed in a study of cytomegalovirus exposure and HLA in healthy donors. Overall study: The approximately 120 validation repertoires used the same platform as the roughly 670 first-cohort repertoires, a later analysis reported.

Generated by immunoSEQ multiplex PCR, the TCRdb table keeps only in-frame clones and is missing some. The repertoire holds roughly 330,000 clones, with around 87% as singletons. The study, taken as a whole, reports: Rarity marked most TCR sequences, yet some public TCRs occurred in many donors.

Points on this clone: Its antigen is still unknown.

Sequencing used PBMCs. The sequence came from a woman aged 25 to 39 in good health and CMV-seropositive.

CDR3 coding DNA: TGCAGCGTTGTGGGGACTAGCAGGAAGGGAGAGACCCAGTACTTC. Translated: CSVVGTSRKGETQYF. The V gene is TRBV29-1, the J gene TRBJ2-5; 9 bases align to TRBD2. Germline CDR1 and CDR2: SQVTM and ANQGSEA. Trimming at V came to 4 bases and at J to 4 bases, leaving 10 bases not matched to a gene. The length of the CDR3 is 15 residues.